This record concerns one TCR beta chain sequence. Its antigen is undetermined. Only in-frame clones appear in the TCRdb table, and some are missing; sequencing was by immunoSEQ multiplex PCR. The repertoire holds 41,000 or so clones, with roughly 79% as singletons. V was cut by 8 bases and J by 1 base, with 6 bases left in between. Germline CDR1 reads ENHRY; CDR2 reads SYGVKD. The CDR3 covers 12 residues. The data were obtained in a study of a mutant IDH1 vaccine in newly diagnosed glioma. Time point reported: week 23, last vaccination. Every vaccine dose comprised 300 ug of mutant IDH1 20-mer peptide plus topical imiquimod.

Here the sequenced sample was PBMCs, taken from a glioma patient whose treatment included an IDH1 peptide vaccine. This receptor was identified in a woman in her thirties or forties with glioma. Some clones in this sample may be carry-over from other donors' samples. The chain is built from TRBV10-3 and TRBJ1-5; D unclear. For the CDR3, the DNA is TGTGCCATCTTGTTCAGCAATCAGCCCCAGCATTTT. The encoded protein is CAILFSNQPQHF.